One and the same sample provided the 30 T cell receptor beta chains below, sequenced in a study of blood T cell repertoires in COVID-19. Produced via immunoSEQ multiplex PCR; TCRdb's table is partial and in-frame only. Of 120,000 to 150,000 clones listed, about 89% were seen once; the top ten hold 6% to 7%. The material sequenced was peripheral blood. The origin of the receptors is an elderly man with acute or convalescent COVID-19.

This clone was seen a few times. The chain carries TRBV3-1 (or the pseudogene TRBV3-2) and TRBJ1-2; 7 bases are a match to TRBD1. Per the germline V gene, CDR1 is LGHDT and CDR2 is YNNKEL (reference sequence). Trimming at V came to 4 bases and at J to 4 bases, leaving 6 bases not matched to a gene. The CDR3 length is 14 residues. CDR3 in DNA: TGTGCCAGCAGCCGGGCAGGGGGATTCTATGGCTACACCTTC. Protein sequence: CASSRAGGFYGYTF.

The chain carries TRBV19 and TRBJ1-2; 10 nucleotides match TRBD1. The germline V gene encodes CDR1 LNHDA and CDR2 SQIVND (reference sequence). The J segment lost 1 base and the V segment lost 3 bases, leaving 5 bases of the junction unmatched. The CDR3 has 16 amino acids. CDR3 nucleotides: TGTGCCAGTAGTATGGGGACAGGGGCCCATAACTATGGCTACACCTTC. Residues: CASSMGTGAHNYGYTF.

This clone showed up just once. The chain combines TRBV10-3 with TRBJ1-2, with TRBD1 as a possible D gene (5 bases). CDR3 length equals 12 residues. The germline CDR1 and CDR2 sequences are ENHRY and SYGVKD. Trimming took 4 bases from V and 8 from J, leaving 11 bases between them. The CDR3: CAISGGGVGYTF. CDR3 nucleotide sequence: TGTGCCATCAGTGGTGGGGGGGTCGGCTACACCTTC.

The CDR3 DNA reads TGTGCCAGCAGTTTAACCGGTCACGATGAGCAGTTCTTC. Amino acids: CASSLTGHDEQFF. The J gene is TRBJ2-1, the V gene TRBV27; D ambiguous. Germline lookup yields CDR1 MNHEY and CDR2 SMNVEV (reference sequence). Trimming took 2 bases from V and 8 from J, leaving 10 bases between them. This CDR3 contains 13 residues.

The genes are TRBV15 and TRBJ2-1; D is perhaps TRBD2 (5 bases). The germline CDR1 and CDR2 sequences are LNHNV and YYDKDF (reference sequence). This CDR3 contains 15 residues. The V and J ends lost 0 bases and 8 bases respectively, with 14 bases between them. The CDR3 region has the DNA TGTGCCACCAGCAGAGATCATCGTGTCGGGGATGAGCAGTTCTTC. As protein: CATSRDHRVGDEQFF.

The genes are TRBV15 and TRBJ2-5, with 8 positions matching TRBD2. V dropped 5 bases and J dropped 2; count of bases not matched to a gene: 7. Germline V CDR1 and CDR2: LNHNV, YYDKDF (reference sequence). CDR3 length equals 15 residues. CDR3 residues: CATSRAGVLQETQYF. CDR3 sequence (DNA): TGTGCCACCAGCCGAGCGGGGGTCCTTCAAGAGACCCAGTACTTC.

This chain joins TRBV7-9 and TRBJ1-1; TRBD1 aligns across 8 bases. This CDR3 region has 16 residues. V trimming: 4 bases; J trimming: 3 bases; junction bases outside the gene matches: 10. CDR1 is SEHNR and CDR2 is FQNEAQ in the germline V gene (reference sequence). For the CDR3, the DNA is TGTGCCAGCAGCTCTCTAACAGGGGGGGCGGACACTGAAGCTTTCTTT. It specifies CASSSLTGGADTEAFF.

The table lists this clone with a few counts. The gene calls are TRBV5-1 and TRBJ2-3, with 11 bases matching TRBD2. Per the germline V gene, CDR1 is SGHRS and CDR2 is YFSETQ. The CDR3 length is 14 residues. V shed 6 bases, J shed 5 bases, and the junction held 5 bases outside the gene matches. The CDR3 is CASKLAGARDTQYF. DNA of the CDR3: TGCGCCAGCAAACTAGCGGGAGCTAGAGATACGCAGTATTTT.

The chain has TRBV6-6 and TRBJ1-2; D is undetermined. Per germline, CDR1 MNHNY and CDR2 SVGAGI (reference sequence). This CDR3 has 14 residues. The V end lost 4 bases, the J end lost 2 bases, and 11 bases lay between the germline ends. The CDR3 DNA is TGTGCCAGCAGTTCCCAGCGGGAGAACTATGGCTACACCTTC. As protein: CASSSQRENYGYTF.

This rearrangement joins TRBV19 to TRBJ1-1; D gene uncertain. This CDR3 is built from 13 residues. The V gene's germline CDR1 is LNHDA and CDR2 SQIVND (reference sequence). Deletions cut 4 bases from V and 7 bases from J, with 13 bases between. Here the CDR3 reads CASSSGQRGEAFF. The CDR3 coding sequence is TGTGCCAGTAGTAGCGGGCAACGTGGTGAAGCTTTCTTT.

This clone was seen more than once but under ten times. V is TRBV19 and J is TRBJ1-2, with D hard to call. CDR1 LNHDA and CDR2 SQIVND come from the germline V gene (reference sequence). The CDR3 spans 11 residues. V dropped 7 bases and J dropped 4 bases, with 7 bases sitting between them. CDR3 region: CASNQSYGYTF. The DNA of the CDR3 is TGTGCCAGTAATCAGTCCTATGGCTACACCTTC.

The genes are TRBV12-5 and TRBJ1-6, with D unclear. The CDR3 is 19 amino acids. V dropped 1 base and J dropped 0 bases, with 16 bases sitting between them. Germline lookup yields CDR1 LGHNT and CDR2 FRNRAP. CDR3 nucleotide sequence: TGTGCTAGTGGTTTGGGGAGCGATCTGCCGAGCTCCTATAATTCACCCCTCCACTTT. This sequence encodes CASGLGSDLPSSYNSPLHF.

The V and J genes are TRBV5-1 and TRBJ2-4, with a tentative D call TRBD2 (7 bases). CDR3 size: 16 residues. Germline CDR1 reads SGHRS; CDR2 reads YFSETQ. V lost 0 bases to trimming and J lost 8 bases, with 18 bases between them. CDR3 residues: CASSLAGAGVIDIQYF. The CDR3 DNA reads as TGCGCCAGCAGCTTGGCGGGGGCGGGGGTCATCGACATTCAGTACTTC.

This clone is medium-sized (0.01 to 0.1%) by share. The chain has TRBV7-9 and TRBJ2-1, with D tentatively TRBD2 (5 bases). This CDR3 has 13 residues. Trimming pared 7 bases from V and 9 bases from J, leaving 16 bases between. In germline, CDR1 is SEHNR, CDR2 FQNEAQ (reference sequence). The CDR3 spells CASTPPGYGEQFF. For the CDR3, the DNA is TGTGCCAGCACCCCGCCGGGGTACGGTGAGCAGTTCTTC.

The genes are TRBV19 and TRBJ2-6; D unresolved. CDR1 is LNHDA and CDR2 is SQIVND in the germline V gene (reference sequence). Trimming removed 3 bases from V and 2 bases from J, with 11 bases in between. CDR3 size: 16 residues. The CDR3 DNA follows: TGTGCCAGTAGTATTGATTCCAGGCCTGGGGCCAACGTCCTGACTTTC. Translation gives CASSIDSRPGANVLTF.

The chain employs TRBV4-1 and TRBJ2-2; D remains unclear. The CDR3 is 18 amino acids. Germline CDR1 and CDR2: MGHRA and YSYEKL. The germline V and J ends were trimmed by 1 base and 4 bases, with 19 bases remaining between them. The CDR3 protein is CASSQVWVRSRGTGELFF. The CDR3 DNA reads TGCGCCAGCAGCCAAGTTTGGGTTAGGAGTCGCGGCACCGGGGAGCTGTTTTTT.

This clone was observed a single time. The V gene is TRBV2, the J gene TRBJ1-6, with D perhaps matching TRBD1 (5 bases). Per the germline V gene, CDR1 is SNHLY and CDR2 is FYNNEI. The CDR3 sequence is 14 residues long. V was trimmed by 5 bases and J by 8 bases, leaving 13 bases between them. For the CDR3, the DNA is TGTGCCAGCAGTTGGAACCCCAGGGATTCACCCCTCCACTTT. Residues: CASSWNPRDSPLHF.

The chain employs TRBV2 and TRBJ1-5; D unresolved. The V and J ends lost 4 bases and 0 bases respectively, with 10 bases between them. CDR3 length: 15 amino acids. Germline CDR1 reads SNHLY; CDR2 reads FYNNEI. CDR3 sequence reads: CASSGSGFSNQPQHF. Written as DNA, the CDR3 is TGTGCCAGCAGTGGGTCCGGTTTTAGCAATCAGCCCCAGCATTTT.

The gene calls are TRBV4-2 and TRBJ1-6; D gene uncertain. CDR3 length equals 16 residues. V was clipped by 0 bases and J by 7 bases, with 13 bases between them. CDR1 is LGHNA and CDR2 is YNFKEQ in the germline V gene. The chain's CDR3 is CASSQDRGSENSPLHF. CDR3 coding DNA: TGTGCCAGCAGCCAAGATCGAGGGTCTGAAAATTCACCCCTCCACTTT.

This clone occurred once. CDR3 in amino acids: CASSYSIGTRVGYTF. Here the CDR3 DNA reads TGTGCCAGCAGTTACTCAATCGGGACAAGGGTCGGCTACACCTTC. This chain joins TRBV6-5 and TRBJ1-2, with a tentative D call TRBD1 (6 bases). The CDR3 extends over 15 amino acids. Trimming removed 0 bases at V and 8 bases at J, with 16 bases between. Germline assignment: CDR1 MNHEY and CDR2 SVGAGI.

The chain links TRBV5-4 to TRBJ1-2; D not resolved. Germline V gene lookup returns CDR1 SGHNT and CDR2 YYREEE (reference sequence). Trimming took 4 bases from V and 2 from J, leaving 15 bases between them. This CDR3 spans 15 amino acids. The CDR3 nucleotides read TGTGCCAGCAGCCTCGCGGGGAGTACCAACTATGGCTACACCTTC. This codes for CASSLAGSTNYGYTF.

V gene TRBV5-1 combines with J gene TRBJ1-5, with D possibly matching TRBD1 (6 bases). V lost 2 bases to trimming and J lost 7 bases, with 10 bases between them. Per germline, CDR1 SGHRS and CDR2 YFSETQ. CDR3 length: 13 amino acids. CDR3 sequence: CASSFEGGQPQHF. DNA of the CDR3: TGCGCCAGCAGCTTTGAGGGGGGGCAGCCCCAGCATTTT. The full variable domain, rest sourced from reference TRBV5-1 and TRBJ1-5, is KAGVTQTPRYLIKTRGQQVTLSCSPISGHRSVSWYQQTPGQGLQFLFEYFSETQRNKGNFPGRFSGRQFSNSRSEMNVSTLELGDSALYLCASSFEGGQPQHFGDGTRLSIL.

This rearrangement joins TRBV5-1 to TRBJ2-2; a possible D gene is TRBD1 (5 bases). Germline CDR1 is SGHRS and CDR2 is YFSETQ. The V and J ends lost 4 bases and 4 bases respectively, with 8 bases between them. The CDR3 contains 13 residues. Here the CDR3 reads CASSQGFTGELFF. The CDR3 DNA follows: TGCGCCAGCAGCCAGGGTTTCACCGGGGAGCTGTTTTTT. The whole variable domain, filled in from reference TRBV5-1 and TRBJ2-2, reads KAGVTQTPRYLIKTRGQQVTLSCSPISGHRSVSWYQQTPGQGLQFLFEYFSETQRNKGNFPGRFSGRQFSNSRSEMNVSTLELGDSALYLCASSQGFTGELFFGEGSRLTVL.

The chain uses TRBV7-6 and TRBJ2-1; TRBD2 aligns across 7 bases. Per the germline V gene, CDR1 is SGHVS and CDR2 is FNYEAQ. The CDR3 extends over 18 amino acids. V gave up 5 bases and J gave up 5 bases; unmatched junction bases: 18. The CDR3 loop is CASSPTWLAASRDNEQFF. CDR3 nucleotides: TGTGCCAGCAGCCCAACCTGGCTAGCGGCCTCAAGAGACAATGAGCAGTTCTTC.

The chain has TRBV9 and TRBJ2-1, with D hard to call. Trimming shortened V by 4 bases and J by 6 bases, and 14 bases separated the two germline ends. Germline assignment: CDR1 SGDLS and CDR2 YYNGEE. The CDR3 has 14 amino acids. The CDR3 sequence: CASSLGSVSNEQFF. The CDR3 DNA follows: TGTGCCAGCAGCCTAGGGTCCGTCAGCAATGAGCAGTTCTTC. The complete variable domain, with remaining parts taken from reference TRBV9 and TRBJ2-1, reads DSGVTQTPKHLITATGQRVTLRCSPRSGDLSVYWYQQSLDQGLQFLIQYYNGEERAKGNILERFSAQQFPDLHSELNLSSLELGDSALYFCASSLGSVSNEQFFGPGTRLTVL.

As to this clone: In the same sample, other DNA sequences code for this CDR3. The V and J genes are TRBV6-5 and TRBJ1-1; the match to TRBD1 covers 7 bases. This CDR3 has 15 residues. J gave up 8 bases and V 0 bases, and 9 bases lay outside the gene matches. From germline, CDR1 is MNHEY and CDR2 SVGAGI. Here the CDR3 DNA reads TGTGCCAGCAGTTACTCTCGACAGGGACGTACAGAAGCTTTCTTT. Translation gives CASSYSRQGRTEAFF.

The chain combines TRBV5-4 with TRBJ1-1; D is perhaps TRBD1 (5 bases). Germline V lookup: CDR1 SGHNT, CDR2 YYREEE (reference sequence). The CDR3 runs to 14 residues. With 7 bases removed from V and 5 bases from J, the gap between germline ends came to 18 bases. The CDR3 loop reads CASGRQGDGTEAFF. In DNA form, the CDR3 reads TGTGCCAGCGGCCGGCAGGGCGATGGAACTGAAGCTTTCTTT. The whole variable domain, filled in from reference TRBV5-4 and TRBJ1-1, reads ETGVTQSPTHLIKTRGQQVTLRCSSQSGHNTVSWYQQALGQGPQFIFQYYREEENGRGNFPPRFSGLQFPNYSSELNVNALELDDSALYLCASGRQGDGTEAFFGQGTRLTVV.

This clone was detected only a few times. This sequence joins TRBV18 and TRBJ2-4; 7 nucleotides align to TRBD1. The V segment lost 1 base and the J segment 9 bases; nucleotides outside the gene matches: 9. CDR1 and CDR2 from the germline V gene are KGHSH and LQKENI. The CDR3 covers 15 residues. The CDR3 DNA sequence: TGTGCCAGCTCACCACTTCCTGACAGGGTCAGCATTCAGTACTTC. This translates into CASSPLPDRVSIQYF.

In this sample, this clone turned up a few times. V usage is TRBV10-3 and J usage is TRBJ1-1; possibly TRBD1 for D (5 bases). Between the trimmed V and J ends, which lost 4 bases and 1 base, there was a span of 19 bases. The CDR3 is 17 amino acids. Germline assignment: CDR1 ENHRY and CDR2 SYGVKD. The CDR3 DNA sequence: TGTGCCATCAGTGCTTCGGGGGGGGGACTCACGAACACTGAAGCTTTCTTT. Translation: CAISASGGGLTNTEAFF.

The chain carries TRBV29-1 and TRBJ2-5; no clear D gene. This CDR3 region has 12 residues. Germline V gives CDR1 SQVTM, CDR2 ANQGSEA. With 2 bases removed from V and 5 bases from J, the gap between germline ends came to 9 bases. DNA of the CDR3: TGCAGCGTTGAAATCGGCGGCGAGACCCAGTACTTC. This translates into CSVEIGGETQYF.